One sample yielded the 25 T cell receptor beta chains listed below, sequenced in a study of blood T cell repertoires in COVID-19 (dated by TCRdb to 2018 to 2021). The library was prepared using the immunoSEQ multiplex PCR assay. The clones in this table, taken by TCRdb from immuneACCESS, are in-frame only. Not every clone is retained; where verified, under half of the shortfall comes from an unresolved V gene, and the cause of the rest is unknown. The sample table records fewer than 350,000 clones; approximately 80% of these occur just once. The ten largest clones take up about 2.9% of the sample. Sequencing input: peripheral blood. The receptors originated from a woman aged 55-69 years with active or convalescent COVID-19.

The J gene is TRBJ2-2, the V gene TRBV19; 13 bases are shared with TRBD2. CDR1 is LNHDA and CDR2 is SQIVND in the germline V gene (reference sequence). With 6 bases clipped from V and 7 bases from J, the junction kept 5 bases outside the gene matches. CDR3 length equals 15 residues. The CDR3 sequence: CASRMTSGGFGELFF. The DNA for the CDR3 is TGTGCCAGTAGGATGACTAGCGGGGGGTTCGGGGAGCTGTTTTTT.

The chain has TRBV2 and TRBJ1-5, with 10 bases aligning to TRBD1. V trimming: 6 bases; J trimming: 6 bases; junction bases outside the gene matches: 5. Germline V gene data show CDR1 as SNHLY and CDR2 as FYNNEI. The CDR3 covers 14 residues. Here the CDR3 DNA reads TGTGCCAGCAGCTCTGGACAGGGGGTTCAGCCCCAGCATTTT. The encoded protein is CASSSGQGVQPQHF.

The chain recombines TRBV5-4 with TRBJ2-7; 8 nucleotides match TRBD1. The CDR3 is made up of 15 amino acids. J gave up 2 bases and V 0 bases, and 4 bases lay outside the gene matches. Germline loops: CDR1 SGHNT, CDR2 YYREEE (reference sequence). CDR3 in DNA: TGTGCCAGCAGCTTGGGGACAGGGACTCCCTACGAGCAGTACTTC. As protein: CASSLGTGTPYEQYF. Full variable domain (missing parts from reference TRBV5-4 and TRBJ2-7): ETGVTQSPTHLIKTRGQQVTLRCSSQSGHNTVSWYQQALGQGPQFIFQYYREEENGRGNFPPRFSGLQFPNYSSELNVNALELDDSALYLCASSLGTGTPYEQYFGPGTRLTVT.

The CDR3: CASSSRGQEGSPLHF. DNA for the CDR3: TGTGCCAGCAGTTCCAGGGGACAGGAGGGCTCACCCCTCCACTTT. The chain couples TRBV6-6 to TRBJ1-6, with 8 bases that match TRBD1. Germline CDR1 reads MNHNY; CDR2 reads SVGAGI (reference sequence). Trimming cost V 4 bases and J 10 bases; bases outside gene matches: 9. The CDR3 spans 15 residues.

The V gene is TRBV19, the J gene TRBJ2-3; D perhaps matches TRBD1 (6 bases). Trimming pared 6 bases from V and 1 base from J, leaving 11 bases between. The germline CDR1 and CDR2 sequences are LNHDA and SQIVND (reference sequence). This CDR3 is 14 amino acids long. The CDR3 DNA reads TGTGCCAGTAGATTGAGACAGGGCACAGATACGCAGTATTTT. This translates into CASRLRQGTDTQYF.

The chain links TRBV9 to TRBJ2-1; D might be TRBD2 (5 bases). Deletions cut 2 bases from V and 3 bases from J, with 12 bases between. The CDR3 is 15 residues long. The germline gives CDR1 SGDLS, CDR2 YYNGEE. The CDR3 nucleotides read TGTGCCAGCAGCGTTTCACTAGTTAGCTACAATGAGCAGTTCTTC. Translation: CASSVSLVSYNEQFF.

V usage is TRBV15 and J usage is TRBJ1-5; TRBD1 agrees at 8 bases. This CDR3 spans 18 amino acids. Germline V gene sequence: CDR1 LNHNV, CDR2 YYDKDF (reference sequence). V was clipped by 3 bases and J by 0 bases; unmatched bases: 10. This CDR3 reads CATSSGTGFMISNQPQHF. DNA of the CDR3: TGTGCCACCAGCAGCGGGACAGGATTTATGATTAGCAATCAGCCCCAGCATTTT.

The chain carries TRBV19 and TRBJ2-5, with 9 bases matching TRBD1. The CDR3 sequence is 14 residues long. Per germline, CDR1 LNHDA and CDR2 SQIVND (reference sequence). J gave up 1 base and V 4 bases, and 1 base lay outside the gene matches. In DNA, the CDR3 is TGTGCCAGTAGTAAGGGACAGGGCCAAGAGACCCAGTACTTC. Its protein product is CASSKGQGQETQYF.

The chain couples TRBV28 to TRBJ2-7; 7 positions match TRBD1. Germline V lookup: CDR1 MDHEN, CDR2 SYDVKM. This CDR3 spans 14 amino acids. V gave up 3 bases and J gave up 3 bases; unmatched junction bases: 5. CDR3 sequence reads: CASSFRQGDYEQYF. For the CDR3, the DNA is TGTGCCAGCAGTTTCCGACAGGGAGACTACGAGCAGTACTTC.

V is TRBV7-9 and J is TRBJ1-6; D is perhaps TRBD1 (5 bases). Trimming took off 5 bases at V and 0 bases at J, with 11 bases between the two ends. The V gene's germline CDR1 is SEHNR and CDR2 FQNEAQ (reference sequence). This CDR3 is built from 16 residues. DNA for the CDR3: TGTGCCAGCAGCCGACAGACAGCCTCCTATAATTCACCCCTCCACTTT. Protein: CASSRQTASYNSPLHF. Full variable domain (rest looked up from reference TRBV7-9 and TRBJ1-6): DTGVSQNPRHKITKRGQNVTFRCDPISEHNRLYWYRQTLGQGPEFLTYFQNEAQLEKSRLLSDRFSAERPKGSFSTLEIQRTEQGDSAMYLCASSRQTASYNSPLHFGNGTRLTVT.

This clone was seen a handful of times. J is TRBJ2-5 and V is TRBV7-6, with 8 bases lining up with TRBD1. The germline V gene has CDR1 SGHVS and CDR2 FNYEAQ. The junction had 24 bases not matched to a gene; V was cut back by 5 bases and J by 7 bases. The CDR3 has 19 amino acids. The CDR3 DNA sequence: TGTGCCAGCAGCACTGACAGGGGACACTTTTCTAGGGAAAAAAGGACCCAGTACTTC. It encodes CASSTDRGHFSREKRTQYF.

This rearrangement joins TRBV4-2 to TRBJ2-1; TRBD1 agrees at 7 bases. Per the germline V gene, CDR1 is LGHNA and CDR2 is YNFKEQ. The CDR3 contains 20 residues. The V segment lost 6 bases and the J segment 0 bases; nucleotides outside the gene matches: 20. CDR3 sequence (DNA): TGTGCCAGCAGTCGCGCCCAGGGACAGCCCCACTTGAGCTCCTACAATGAGCAGTTCTTC. As protein: CASSRAQGQPHLSSYNEQFF.

The J gene is TRBJ1-1, the V gene TRBV7-3, with TRBD1 matching 7 bases. With 5 bases clipped from V and 3 bases from J, the junction kept 3 bases outside the gene matches. This CDR3 has 13 amino acids. Germline CDR1 and CDR2: SGHTA and FQGTGA. The CDR3: CASSDDRDTEAFF. DNA for the CDR3: TGTGCCAGCAGCGACGACAGGGACACTGAAGCTTTCTTT.

The chain combines TRBV27 with TRBJ1-1, with D hard to call. V was pared by 0 bases and J by 4 bases, with 18 bases between. Looked up from germline, CDR1 is MNHEY and CDR2 is SMNVEV (reference sequence). There are 17 residues in the CDR3. The CDR3 region is CASSLSRSLSRSTEAFF. In nucleotides, the CDR3 is TGTGCCAGCAGTTTATCGAGAAGCTTGTCGAGGAGCACTGAAGCTTTCTTT.

This rearrangement joins TRBV7-9 to TRBJ2-6, with unresolved D. V lost 4 bases and J lost 2, with 12 bases in between. The CDR3 has 16 amino acids. The germline V gene encodes CDR1 SEHNR and CDR2 FQNEAQ (reference sequence). CDR3 region: CASSSIRVPGANVLTF. In nucleotides, the CDR3 is TGTGCCAGCAGCTCTATTCGAGTACCTGGGGCCAACGTCCTGACTTTC.

The chain couples TRBV6-5 to TRBJ1-2; no firm D call. The CDR3 has 14 amino acids. Per the germline V gene, CDR1 is MNHEY and CDR2 is SVGAGI. V lost 0 bases, J lost 6 bases, and 11 bases lay in between. The CDR3 loop reads CASSYSVRSNGYTF. In nucleotides, the CDR3 is TGTGCCAGCAGTTACTCGGTCAGATCGAATGGCTACACCTTC.

The gene calls are TRBV2 and TRBJ2-7, with D maybe TRBD1 (5 bases). CDR3 length: 17 residues. Trimming cost V 4 bases and J 0 bases, with 19 bases left between them. Germline CDR1 reads SNHLY; CDR2 reads FYNNEI. The CDR3 sequence is CASSGGRARASSYEQYF. CDR3 in DNA: TGTGCCAGCAGTGGAGGAAGGGCCAGGGCCAGCTCCTACGAGCAGTACTTC.

This clone appeared a single time. V and J are TRBV4-1 and TRBJ1-1, with D unresolved. CDR1 is MGHRA, CDR2 YSYEKL, per germline. The CDR3 extends over 15 amino acids. The ends were cut back, 0 bases at V and 0 bases at J, with 8 bases in the middle. CDR3 sequence: CASSQDPGLNTEAFF. CDR3 DNA sequence: TGCGCCAGCAGCCAAGATCCGGGGTTGAACACTGAAGCTTTCTTT.

The rearrangement uses TRBV11-1 and TRBJ2-5, with 7 bases fitting TRBD1. Germline assignment: CDR1 SGHAT and CDR2 FQDESV (reference sequence). The trim removed 6 bases at V and 4 bases at J, leaving 11 bases unmatched. The CDR3 is made up of 15 amino acids. The CDR3 DNA reads as TGTGCCAGCAGATCCGACAGGGATCAGGGAGAGACCCAGTACTTC. It specifies CASRSDRDQGETQYF.

The gene calls are TRBV27 and TRBJ1-1; tentative D call: TRBD1 (5 bases). Trimming removed 5 bases from V and 1 base from J, with 23 bases in between. Per germline, CDR1 MNHEY and CDR2 SMNVEV (reference sequence). This CDR3 is built from 18 residues. The CDR3 protein is CASSLYPRGAGPNTEAFF. In nucleotides, the CDR3 is TGTGCCAGCAGTCTTTACCCCCGCGGGGCGGGTCCGAACACTGAAGCTTTCTTT.

This chain connects TRBV19 to TRBJ1-2; tentatively, D is TRBD1 (5 bases). CDR3 length equals 13 residues. Germline V lookup: CDR1 LNHDA, CDR2 SQIVND (reference sequence). Between the trimmed V and J ends, which lost 3 bases and 5 bases, there was a span of 10 bases. CDR3 bases: TGTGCCAGTAGTATTAGGGGTAATTATGGCTACACCTTC. Translated, it gives CASSIRGNYGYTF.

The rearrangement links TRBV6-5 to TRBJ1-2; D possibly corresponds to TRBD1 (6 bases). The CDR3 covers 13 residues. V shed 2 bases and J shed 3 bases, with 7 bases lying between them. Germline-derived CDR1 and CDR2 are MNHEY and SVGAGI. CDR3 DNA sequence: TGTGCCAGCAGTTACCAGGGGTACTATGGCTACACCTTC. It encodes CASSYQGYYGYTF.

The gene calls are TRBV29-1 and TRBJ2-5; D may be TRBD2 (6 bases). V was cut by 4 bases and J by 2 bases, with 8 bases left in between. The CDR3 loop spans 12 amino acids. CDR1 is SQVTM, CDR2 ANQGSEA, per germline. The CDR3 is CSVAREQETQYF. DNA for the CDR3: TGCAGCGTTGCTCGGGAGCAAGAGACCCAGTACTTC.

This chain links TRBV18 with TRBJ1-3; maybe TRBD1 (6 bases). CDR1 KGHSH and CDR2 LQKENI come from the germline V gene. This CDR3 has 18 residues. Trimming removed 3 bases from V and 1 base from J, with 19 bases in between. The chain's CDR3 is CASSPRPDRIASGNTIYF. CDR3 bases: TGTGCCAGCTCACCCCGACCCGACAGGATCGCGTCTGGAAACACCATATATTTT.

The gene calls are TRBV7-2 and TRBJ1-4; 7 bases fit TRBD1. From germline, CDR1 is SGHTA and CDR2 FQGNSA. V gave up 3 bases and J gave up 9 bases; unmatched junction bases: 10. The CDR3 length is 15 residues. CDR3 coding DNA: TGTGCCAGCAGCTTCGTCGACAGGGCTGTGCAAAAACTGTTTTTT. Residues: CASSFVDRAVQKLFF. The full variable domain, its missing parts supplied by reference TRBV7-2 and TRBJ1-4, is GAGVSQSPSNKVTEKGKDVELRCDPISGHTALYWYRQSLGQGLEFLIYFQGNSAPDKSGLPSDRFSAERTGGSVSTLTIQRTQQEDSAVYLCASSFVDRAVQKLFFGSGTQLSVL.